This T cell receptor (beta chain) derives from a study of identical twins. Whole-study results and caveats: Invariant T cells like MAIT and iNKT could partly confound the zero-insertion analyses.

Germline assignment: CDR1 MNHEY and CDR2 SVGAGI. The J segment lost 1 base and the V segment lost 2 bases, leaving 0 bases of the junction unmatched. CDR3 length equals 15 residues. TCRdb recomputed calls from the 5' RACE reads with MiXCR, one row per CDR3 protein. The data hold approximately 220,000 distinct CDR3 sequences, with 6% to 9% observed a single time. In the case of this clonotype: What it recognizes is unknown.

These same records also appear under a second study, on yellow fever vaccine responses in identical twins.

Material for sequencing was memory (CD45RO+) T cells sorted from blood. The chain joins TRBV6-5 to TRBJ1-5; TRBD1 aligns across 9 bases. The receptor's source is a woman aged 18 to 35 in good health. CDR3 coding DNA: TGTGCCAGCAGTTACGGACAGGGGAGCAATCAGCCCCAGCATTTT. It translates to CASSYGQGSNQPQHF.